The clone carrying this T cell receptor (beta chain) turned up a few times. What it recognizes is unknown. The CDR3 loop spans 15 amino acids. Per germline, CDR1 MDHEN and CDR2 SYDVKM. V lost 5 bases and J lost 4; bases outside the gene matches: 5. This entry belongs to a study of T cells in Graves' hyperthyroidism and ophthalmopathy. Whole-study results and caveats: Separation of ophthalmopathy from stable hyperthyroidism was achieved by a 13 V-J model. Peripheral blood also featured most of the thyroid clonotypes expanded above 0.001.

TCR beta CDR3 sequences were amplified from RNA transcripts. During a first-round RT-PCR of the TCR CDR3, the HTBI primer set was used. One entry per CDR3 protein, called by TCRdb with MiXCR from the multiplex PCR reads. The sample lists hundreds of thousands of distinct CDR3 sequences; roughly 14% were seen once. Patients showing uncontrolled infection, other autoimmune disease, pregnancy or lactation were ineligible. PBMCs came from 7.5 to 10 ml fresh peripheral blood. Material: blood. This chain joins TRBV28 and TRBJ2-3, with 11 positions matching TRBD1. The clonotype was recovered from a middle-aged woman with Graves' ophthalmopathy. The chain's CDR3 is CASSPLGQGADTQYF. CDR3 DNA: TGTGCCAGCAGTCCCCTGGGACAGGGGGCAGATACGCAGTATTTT.